Shown below are 26 T cell receptor beta chains from a single sample sequenced in a study of cytomegalovirus exposure and HLA in healthy donors. The PCR was carried out with 60 Vbeta primers and 13 Jbeta primers. Measured with immunoSEQ multiplex PCR; TCRdb has only the in-frame clones, and not every one. The sample has just over 200,000 clones, almost 70% seen once. Sequenced sample: PBMCs. The receptors were sampled from a man aged 35 to 55 in good health and CMV-seropositive.

V usage is TRBV10-2 and J usage is TRBJ2-7; 8 bases align to TRBD2. The V gene's germline CDR1 is WSHSY and CDR2 SAAADI. This CDR3 spans 14 amino acids. V dropped 4 bases and J dropped 5; count of bases not matched to a gene: 7. CDR3 residues: CASSGETGRDEQYF. The CDR3 DNA follows: TGCGCCAGCAGTGGGGAAACCGGGAGGGACGAGCAGTACTTC.

This rearrangement joins TRBV4-1 to TRBJ1-1; 7 bases fit TRBD1. In germline, CDR1 is MGHRA, CDR2 YSYEKL. This CDR3 contains 15 residues. Trimming cost V 4 bases and J 1 base; bases outside gene matches: 6. In DNA form, the CDR3 reads TGCGCCAGCAGCCGACAGGGACAGAGGAACACTGAAGCTTTCTTT. It specifies CASSRQGQRNTEAFF.

V is TRBV5-6 and J is TRBJ2-1; 7 nucleotides agree with TRBD1. In germline, CDR1 is SGHDT, CDR2 YYEEEE. Trimming took 2 bases from V and 2 from J; bases not matched to a gene: 7. This CDR3 is built from 16 residues. CDR3 in amino acids: CASSLAGTDPYNEQFF. The DNA of the CDR3 is TGTGCCAGCAGCTTAGCCGGGACAGACCCCTACAATGAGCAGTTCTTC. Variable domain in full (rest from reference TRBV5-6 and TRBJ2-1): DAGVTQSPTHLIKTRGQQVTLRCSPKSGHDTVSWYQQALGQGPQFIFQYYEEEERQRGNFPDRFSGHQFPNYSSELNVNALLLGDSALYLCASSLAGTDPYNEQFFGPGTRLTVL.

The rearrangement links TRBV5-4 to TRBJ2-5; TRBD2 matches 8 bases. The V segment lost 4 bases and the J segment 5 bases; nucleotides outside the gene matches: 7. The CDR3 contains 14 residues. CDR1 and CDR2 from the germline V gene are SGHNT and YYREEE (reference sequence). Here the CDR3 reads CASSAELAGETQYF. In DNA, the CDR3 is TGTGCCAGCAGCGCAGAGCTAGCGGGCGAGACCCAGTACTTC.

This rearrangement joins TRBV18 to TRBJ1-5; D possibly corresponds to TRBD1 (6 bases). This CDR3 is built from 13 residues. The germline V gene encodes CDR1 KGHSH and CDR2 LQKENI. The V and J ends lost 1 base and 8 bases respectively, with 9 bases between them. CDR3 bases: TGTGCCAGCTCACCACAGGGGGACGAGCCCCAGCATTTT. Protein sequence: CASSPQGDEPQHF.

This chain links TRBV10-3 with TRBJ2-7, with D maybe TRBD2 (6 bases). Germline V gives CDR1 ENHRY, CDR2 SYGVKD. Trimming removed 4 bases from V and 7 bases from J, with 14 bases in between. The CDR3 consists of 13 residues. The chain's CDR3 is CAISGNGGREQYF. The CDR3 bases are TGTGCCATCAGTGGTAACGGGGGTAGGGAGCAGTACTTC.

The CDR3 sequence: CASSVGAGGYQETQYF. As DNA, the CDR3 is TGTGCCAGCAGCGTTGGGGCGGGGGGGTACCAAGAGACCCAGTACTTC. The V and J genes are TRBV9 and TRBJ2-5; 9 positions agree with TRBD2. The CDR3 spans 16 residues. V lost 2 bases and J lost 0; bases outside the gene matches: 5. From germline, CDR1 is SGDLS and CDR2 YYNGEE. Together with reference TRBV9 and TRBJ2-5, the CDR3 gives the full variable domain: DSGVTQTPKHLITATGQRVTLRCSPRSGDLSVYWYQQSLDQGLQFLIQYYNGEERAKGNILERFSAQQFPDLHSELNLSSLELGDSALYFCASSVGAGGYQETQYFGPGTRLLVL.

CDR3 sequence (DNA): TGCGCCAGCAGCTTCTTCCCCCTAGCGGGGGGAGGAGAGACCCAGTACTTC. Amino acid sequence: CASSFFPLAGGGETQYF. The gene calls are TRBV5-1 and TRBJ2-5; 11 nucleotides match TRBD2. V trimming: 2 bases; J trimming: 4 bases; junction bases outside the gene matches: 10. The length of the CDR3 is 17 residues. Per the germline V gene, CDR1 is SGHRS and CDR2 is YFSETQ.

This clone has more than one count but fewer than ten. The rearrangement uses TRBV5-1 and TRBJ2-2; 7 bases are a match to TRBD2. The trim removed 0 bases at V and 6 bases at J, leaving 5 bases unmatched. CDR1 and CDR2 from the germline V gene are SGHRS and YFSETQ. The CDR3 runs to 15 residues. As DNA, the CDR3 is TGCGCCAGCAGCTTGGTCCAGGGAGGGGCCGGGGAGCTGTTTTTT. Its protein is CASSLVQGGAGELFF.

The genes are TRBV27 and TRBJ1-1; 10 positions match TRBD1. The germline V gene has CDR1 MNHEY and CDR2 SMNVEV (reference sequence). This CDR3 contains 18 residues. With 5 bases clipped from V and 3 bases from J, the junction kept 15 bases outside the gene matches. For the CDR3, the DNA is TGTGCCAGCAGTCCGATAGTTAATCGGGACAGGGGAGACACTGAAGCTTTCTTT. The encoded protein is CASSPIVNRDRGDTEAFF.

The chain has TRBV7-9 and TRBJ2-1; a possible D gene is TRBD2 (7 bases). The CDR3 sequence is 17 residues long. V gave up 5 bases and J gave up 7 bases, with 24 bases separating them. The germline gives CDR1 SEHNR, CDR2 FQNEAQ (reference sequence). CDR3 residues: CASSRRAEGGGGNEQFF. DNA of the CDR3: TGTGCCAGCAGCCGCCGTGCGGAGGGGGGGGGCGGGAATGAGCAGTTCTTC. The full variable domain, rest sourced from reference TRBV7-9 and TRBJ2-1, is DTGVSQNPRHKITKRGQNVTFRCDPISEHNRLYWYRQTLGQGPEFLTYFQNEAQLEKSRLLSDRFSAERPKGSFSTLEIQRTEQGDSAMYLCASSRRAEGGGGNEQFFGPGTRLTVL.

The gene calls are TRBV29-1 and TRBJ2-2, with D unclear. The germline CDR1 and CDR2 sequences are SQVTM and ANQGSEA. The CDR3 is 11 residues long. Trimming stripped 6 bases from V and 2 bases from J, with 4 bases between. CDR3 loop: CSVTNTGELFF. CDR3 nucleotides: TGCAGCGTAACTAACACCGGGGAGCTGTTTTTT.

The chain uses TRBV5-6 and TRBJ1-1; TRBD1 agrees at 7 bases. V gave up 4 bases and J gave up 2 bases; unmatched junction bases: 5. The germline CDR1 and CDR2 sequences are SGHDT and YYEEEE. The CDR3 has 14 residues. CDR3 protein: CASSDGTVNTEAFF. The CDR3 DNA follows: TGTGCCAGCAGCGACGGGACAGTAAACACTGAAGCTTTCTTT.

CDR3 nucleotide sequence: TGTGCCAGCAGCAAAGTTGGGCAGAGTGAAGCTTTCTTT. Residues: CASSKVGQSEAFF. The chain recombines TRBV7-9 with TRBJ1-1; the D is unclear. Trimming took 5 bases from V and 7 from J, leaving 14 bases between them. The CDR3 is made up of 13 amino acids. Germline V gene lookup returns CDR1 SEHNR and CDR2 FQNEAQ (reference sequence).

The chain employs TRBV5-1 and TRBJ2-5; 11 bases align to TRBD2. V lost 4 bases and J lost 9; bases outside the gene matches: 11. The CDR3 has 15 residues. The V gene's germline CDR1 is SGHRS and CDR2 YFSETQ. CDR3 in amino acids: CASSGSLAGGSAQYF. DNA for the CDR3: TGCGCCAGCAGCGGCTCTCTAGCGGGGGGTTCGGCCCAGTACTTC.

This rearrangement joins TRBV14 to TRBJ2-7; TRBD2 is a possible D gene (5 bases). Trimming left V 1 base short and J 4 bases short, with 14 bases between. The CDR3 covers 15 residues. CDR1 is SGHDN, CDR2 FVKESK, per germline. CDR3 residues: CASSQGEWSGYEQYF. CDR3 bases: TGTGCCAGCAGCCAAGGGGAGTGGTCGGGGTACGAGCAGTACTTC.

The chain carries TRBV10-1 and TRBJ2-7, with 8 bases lining up with TRBD2. This CDR3 region has 14 residues. Germline CDR1 is WNHNN and CDR2 is SYGVQD (reference sequence). The V segment lost 2 bases and the J segment 1 base; nucleotides outside the gene matches: 1. CDR3 loop: CASSESGRSYEQYF. CDR3 sequence (DNA): TGCGCCAGCAGTGAGAGCGGGAGATCCTACGAGCAGTACTTC.

V usage is TRBV7-3 and J usage is TRBJ2-3, with 9 bases that match TRBD2. V was pared by 1 base and J by 4 bases, with 0 bases of the junction left unmatched. The CDR3 consists of 14 residues. CDR1 is SGHTA, CDR2 FQGTGA, per germline. CDR3 coding DNA: TGTGCCAGCAGCTTAATAGCGGGGGCAGATACGCAGTATTTT. Translating gives CASSLIAGADTQYF.

The rearrangement joins TRBV18 to TRBJ2-7; 10 bases agree with TRBD1. The CDR3 is 15 residues long. The trim removed 3 bases at V and 0 bases at J, leaving 2 bases unmatched. In germline, CDR1 is KGHSH, CDR2 LQKENI. CDR3 sequence: CASSPGQGFSYEQYF. The CDR3 nucleotides read TGTGCCAGCTCACCGGGACAGGGGTTCTCCTACGAGCAGTACTTC.

The chain links TRBV27 to TRBJ2-2, with D maybe TRBD1 (6 bases). V was trimmed by 1 base and J by 4 bases, leaving 10 bases between them. Germline-derived CDR1 and CDR2 are MNHEY and SMNVEV (reference sequence). This CDR3 is 15 amino acids long. CDR3 nucleotides: TGTGCCAGCAGTTTATTTGGGGGCCCCACCGGGGAGCTGTTTTTT. It specifies CASSLFGGPTGELFF.

This sequence joins TRBV7-2 and TRBJ1-2; D is undetermined. Germline V gene lookup returns CDR1 SGHTA and CDR2 FQGNSA. With 1 base removed from V and 9 bases from J, the gap between germline ends came to 15 bases. This CDR3 spans 14 amino acids. DNA for the CDR3: TGTGCCAGCAGCTTAGAACGGTCTCGATTAAGCTACACCTTC. Translated: CASSLERSRLSYTF.

This rearrangement joins TRBV5-4 to TRBJ2-5; D perhaps matches TRBD2 (7 bases). The CDR3 has 15 amino acids. The V end lost 4 bases, the J end lost 3 bases, and 16 bases lay between the germline ends. The germline V gene encodes CDR1 SGHNT and CDR2 YYREEE (reference sequence). The DNA for the CDR3 is TGTGCCAGCAGCGGGGGGGCCTTTCTAAAAGAGACCCAGTACTTC. It codes for CASSGGAFLKETQYF.

The chain is built from TRBV6-5 and TRBJ2-5; 9 positions match TRBD1. The CDR3 has 16 residues. Trimming took 2 bases from V and 2 from J; bases not matched to a gene: 6. Germline V lookup: CDR1 MNHEY, CDR2 SVGAGI. The CDR3 DNA reads as TGTGCCAGCAGTTACCAACCGGGACAGGGACAAGAGACCCAGTACTTC. Translation gives CASSYQPGQGQETQYF.

V and J are TRBV18 and TRBJ2-5; a weak D match, TRBD2 (5 bases). Per germline, CDR1 KGHSH and CDR2 LQKENI. The CDR3 loop spans 16 amino acids. Trimming cost V 0 bases and J 0 bases, with 11 bases left between them. The CDR3 nucleotides read TGTGCCAGCTCACCACCGTGGCGGAGGTACCAAGAGACCCAGTACTTC. Residues: CASSPPWRRYQETQYF.

The chain has TRBV15 and TRBJ2-5; TRBD2 matches 12 bases. With V trimmed by 1 base and J by 5 bases, 2 bases remained unmatched. Germline CDR1 reads LNHNV; CDR2 reads YYDKDF (reference sequence). This CDR3 comprises 15 residues. In DNA, the CDR3 is TGTGCCACCAGCAGAGGACTAGCGGGGGACGAGACCCAGTACTTC. Protein sequence: CATSRGLAGDETQYF.

The chain is built from TRBV2 and TRBJ1-4, with 8 bases lining up with TRBD1. There are 15 residues in the CDR3. J gave up 6 bases and V 2 bases, and 5 bases lay outside the gene matches. In germline, CDR1 is SNHLY, CDR2 FYNNEI. The CDR3 DNA reads TGTGCCAGCAGTGAATTTGTGACAGGGGATGAAAAACTGTTTTTT. Protein: CASSEFVTGDEKLFF. Full variable domain (rest looked up from reference TRBV2 and TRBJ1-4): EPEVTQTPSHQVTQMGQEVILRCVPISNHLYFYWYRQILGQKVEFLVSFYNNEISEKSEIFDDQFSVERPDGSNFTLKIRSTKLEDSAMYFCASSEFVTGDEKLFFGSGTQLSVL.